This entry describes one T cell receptor beta chain. As yet, its antigen is unknown. These data are taken from a study of siplizumab effects on memory and regulatory T cells. Points from the study as a whole: Alloreactive sequences tracing back to unstimulated CD4+ memory cells fell significantly with siplizumab. The diversity of naive T cells seemed greater than that of memory cells, and their alloresponse contribution seemed major. Proliferating clones, CD4+ or CD8+, lacked an assignable naive or memory phenotype in roughly 75-95% of cases. With siplizumab, Treg-derived clones averaged around 70% of mappable alloreactive CD4+ clones, versus 26.9% in controls.

Some clones are missing from TCRdb's copy, which holds only in-frame ones; the method was immunoSEQ multiplex PCR. Among roughly 56,000 clones listed, about 92% were seen once. Trimming removed 4 bases at V and 4 bases at J, with 14 bases between. The germline V gene encodes CDR1 MGHRA and CDR2 YSYEKL. There are 15 residues in the CDR3. Sequenced: CD8+ T cells sorted from blood. The chain joins TRBV4-1 to TRBJ2-1; perhaps TRBD1 as D (6 bases). This clonotype was obtained from a human donor in good health. Here the CDR3 DNA reads TGCGCCAGCAGCCTCTCCCAGGACAGTTACAATGAGCAGTTCTTC. It specifies CASSLSQDSYNEQFF.